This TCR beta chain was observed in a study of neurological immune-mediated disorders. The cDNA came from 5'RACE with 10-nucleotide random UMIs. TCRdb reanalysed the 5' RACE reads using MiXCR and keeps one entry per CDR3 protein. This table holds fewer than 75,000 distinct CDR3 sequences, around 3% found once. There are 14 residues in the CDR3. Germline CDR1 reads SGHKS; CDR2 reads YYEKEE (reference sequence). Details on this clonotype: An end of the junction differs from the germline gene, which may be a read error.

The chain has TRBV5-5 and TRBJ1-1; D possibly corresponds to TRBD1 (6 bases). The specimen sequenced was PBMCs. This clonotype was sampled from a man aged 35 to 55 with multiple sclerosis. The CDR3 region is CVSSRGPMNTEAFF. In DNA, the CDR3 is TGTGTCAGCAGCCGGGGGCCGATGAACACTGAAGCTTTCTTT. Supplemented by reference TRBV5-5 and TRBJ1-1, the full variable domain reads DAGVTQSPTHLIKTRGQQVTLRCSPISGHKSVSWYQQVLGQGPQFIFQYYEKEERGRGNFPDRFSARQFPNYSSELNVNALLLGDSALYLCVSSRGPMNTEAFFGQGTRLTVV.